The next 9 T cell receptor beta chains were all read from a single sample in a study of regulatory dendritic cells for organ transplantation. Sorted T cells were CFSE-labeled and cultured approximately five days with allogeneic regulatory or mature dendritic cells at 1:10. Some clones are missing from TCRdb's copy, which holds only in-frame ones; the method was immunoSEQ multiplex PCR. The sample gives about 20,000 clones, 65% to 80% of which show up once; 2.5% to 3.5% is in the top ten. No antigen has been assigned to these receptors. The sample was memory CD4+ T cells from blood cultured with regulatory dendritic cells. The subset was: CD45RO+ memory T cells. The receptors were sampled from a human donor in good health.

The chain employs TRBV5-4 and TRBJ2-3; a possible D gene is TRBD2 (6 bases). Germline CDR1 reads SGHNT; CDR2 reads YYREEE (reference sequence). The CDR3 has 15 residues. Trimming left V 2 bases short and J 3 bases short, with 13 bases between. DNA of the CDR3: TGTGCCAGCAGCTTCGGCGGAGGGTTGACAGATACGCAGTATTTT. Its translation is CASSFGGGLTDTQYF.

The gene calls are TRBV5-1 and TRBJ2-1; possibly TRBD2 for D (6 bases). CDR3 length: 13 amino acids. The ends were cut back, 7 bases at V and 6 bases at J, with 14 bases in the middle. From germline, CDR1 is SGHRS and CDR2 YFSETQ. CDR3 amino acids: CASSGLTFNEQFF. CDR3 sequence (DNA): TGCGCCAGCTCGGGACTGACTTTCAATGAGCAGTTCTTC.

This clone turned up a few times. This rearrangement joins TRBV6-5 to TRBJ1-2, with D possibly matching TRBD1 (5 bases). The CDR3 extends over 12 amino acids. Germline V gene lookup returns CDR1 MNHEY and CDR2 SVGAGI. With 6 bases removed from V and 8 bases from J, the gap between germline ends came to 13 bases. In nucleotides, the CDR3 is TGTGCCAGCAGGGTGGGACTGAGGGGCTACACCTTC. Protein product: CASRVGLRGYTF.

V usage is TRBV28 and J usage is TRBJ1-2, with D unresolved. The V end was cut by 6 bases, the J end by 4 bases, with 9 bases between. The CDR3 loop spans 12 amino acids. Germline CDR1 and CDR2: MDHEN and SYDVKM. CDR3 in amino acids: CASRYGVYGYTF. In DNA, the CDR3 is TGTGCCAGCAGGTACGGTGTCTATGGCTACACCTTC.

This sequence joins TRBV18 and TRBJ2-7, with 7 nucleotides matching TRBD2. From germline, CDR1 is KGHSH and CDR2 LQKENI. The CDR3 length is 14 residues. V shed 8 bases, J shed 0 bases, and the junction held 7 bases outside the gene matches. CDR3 DNA: TGTGCCAGCACTTCTAGCGGAAGCTCCTACGAGCAGTACTTC. It yields the protein CASTSSGSSYEQYF.

This chain joins TRBV6-5 and TRBJ1-5; D not certain. Germline assignment: CDR1 MNHEY and CDR2 SVGAGI. Deletions cut 0 bases from V and 3 bases from J, with 3 bases between. The CDR3 consists of 13 residues. In nucleotides, the CDR3 is TGTGCCAGCAGTTACTCGGACAATCAGCCCCAGCATTTT. Protein: CASSYSDNQPQHF.

This chain connects TRBV11-3 to TRBJ2-1; D unclear. Germline assignment: CDR1 SGHNT and CDR2 YENEEA. Trimming removed 2 bases at V and 8 bases at J, with 10 bases between. The CDR3 is 13 residues long. This CDR3 reads CASSLRSRDEQFF. Written as DNA, the CDR3 is TGTGCCAGCAGCTTAAGGTCTAGGGATGAGCAGTTCTTC.

CDR3 nucleotides: TGTGCCAGCAGCTTGGTTGGTCGACTAGCGGGGGGCACCGGGGAGCTGTTTTTT. Translating it yields CASSLVGRLAGGTGELFF. V gene TRBV5-5 combines with J gene TRBJ2-2, with TRBD2 matching 13 bases. The trim removed 0 bases at V and 4 bases at J, leaving 6 bases unmatched. Germline CDR1 reads SGHKS; CDR2 reads YYEKEE (reference sequence). This CDR3 has 18 amino acids.

The table lists this clone with a count of one. The V call is TRBV15, the J call TRBJ2-2; D not certain. Germline V lookup: CDR1 LNHNV, CDR2 YYDKDF (reference sequence). V lost 4 bases, J lost 1 base, and 10 bases lay in between. CDR3 length equals 15 residues. The CDR3: CATSKAMGNTGELFF. In DNA, the CDR3 is TGTGCCACCAGCAAGGCAATGGGGAACACCGGGGAGCTGTTTTTT.